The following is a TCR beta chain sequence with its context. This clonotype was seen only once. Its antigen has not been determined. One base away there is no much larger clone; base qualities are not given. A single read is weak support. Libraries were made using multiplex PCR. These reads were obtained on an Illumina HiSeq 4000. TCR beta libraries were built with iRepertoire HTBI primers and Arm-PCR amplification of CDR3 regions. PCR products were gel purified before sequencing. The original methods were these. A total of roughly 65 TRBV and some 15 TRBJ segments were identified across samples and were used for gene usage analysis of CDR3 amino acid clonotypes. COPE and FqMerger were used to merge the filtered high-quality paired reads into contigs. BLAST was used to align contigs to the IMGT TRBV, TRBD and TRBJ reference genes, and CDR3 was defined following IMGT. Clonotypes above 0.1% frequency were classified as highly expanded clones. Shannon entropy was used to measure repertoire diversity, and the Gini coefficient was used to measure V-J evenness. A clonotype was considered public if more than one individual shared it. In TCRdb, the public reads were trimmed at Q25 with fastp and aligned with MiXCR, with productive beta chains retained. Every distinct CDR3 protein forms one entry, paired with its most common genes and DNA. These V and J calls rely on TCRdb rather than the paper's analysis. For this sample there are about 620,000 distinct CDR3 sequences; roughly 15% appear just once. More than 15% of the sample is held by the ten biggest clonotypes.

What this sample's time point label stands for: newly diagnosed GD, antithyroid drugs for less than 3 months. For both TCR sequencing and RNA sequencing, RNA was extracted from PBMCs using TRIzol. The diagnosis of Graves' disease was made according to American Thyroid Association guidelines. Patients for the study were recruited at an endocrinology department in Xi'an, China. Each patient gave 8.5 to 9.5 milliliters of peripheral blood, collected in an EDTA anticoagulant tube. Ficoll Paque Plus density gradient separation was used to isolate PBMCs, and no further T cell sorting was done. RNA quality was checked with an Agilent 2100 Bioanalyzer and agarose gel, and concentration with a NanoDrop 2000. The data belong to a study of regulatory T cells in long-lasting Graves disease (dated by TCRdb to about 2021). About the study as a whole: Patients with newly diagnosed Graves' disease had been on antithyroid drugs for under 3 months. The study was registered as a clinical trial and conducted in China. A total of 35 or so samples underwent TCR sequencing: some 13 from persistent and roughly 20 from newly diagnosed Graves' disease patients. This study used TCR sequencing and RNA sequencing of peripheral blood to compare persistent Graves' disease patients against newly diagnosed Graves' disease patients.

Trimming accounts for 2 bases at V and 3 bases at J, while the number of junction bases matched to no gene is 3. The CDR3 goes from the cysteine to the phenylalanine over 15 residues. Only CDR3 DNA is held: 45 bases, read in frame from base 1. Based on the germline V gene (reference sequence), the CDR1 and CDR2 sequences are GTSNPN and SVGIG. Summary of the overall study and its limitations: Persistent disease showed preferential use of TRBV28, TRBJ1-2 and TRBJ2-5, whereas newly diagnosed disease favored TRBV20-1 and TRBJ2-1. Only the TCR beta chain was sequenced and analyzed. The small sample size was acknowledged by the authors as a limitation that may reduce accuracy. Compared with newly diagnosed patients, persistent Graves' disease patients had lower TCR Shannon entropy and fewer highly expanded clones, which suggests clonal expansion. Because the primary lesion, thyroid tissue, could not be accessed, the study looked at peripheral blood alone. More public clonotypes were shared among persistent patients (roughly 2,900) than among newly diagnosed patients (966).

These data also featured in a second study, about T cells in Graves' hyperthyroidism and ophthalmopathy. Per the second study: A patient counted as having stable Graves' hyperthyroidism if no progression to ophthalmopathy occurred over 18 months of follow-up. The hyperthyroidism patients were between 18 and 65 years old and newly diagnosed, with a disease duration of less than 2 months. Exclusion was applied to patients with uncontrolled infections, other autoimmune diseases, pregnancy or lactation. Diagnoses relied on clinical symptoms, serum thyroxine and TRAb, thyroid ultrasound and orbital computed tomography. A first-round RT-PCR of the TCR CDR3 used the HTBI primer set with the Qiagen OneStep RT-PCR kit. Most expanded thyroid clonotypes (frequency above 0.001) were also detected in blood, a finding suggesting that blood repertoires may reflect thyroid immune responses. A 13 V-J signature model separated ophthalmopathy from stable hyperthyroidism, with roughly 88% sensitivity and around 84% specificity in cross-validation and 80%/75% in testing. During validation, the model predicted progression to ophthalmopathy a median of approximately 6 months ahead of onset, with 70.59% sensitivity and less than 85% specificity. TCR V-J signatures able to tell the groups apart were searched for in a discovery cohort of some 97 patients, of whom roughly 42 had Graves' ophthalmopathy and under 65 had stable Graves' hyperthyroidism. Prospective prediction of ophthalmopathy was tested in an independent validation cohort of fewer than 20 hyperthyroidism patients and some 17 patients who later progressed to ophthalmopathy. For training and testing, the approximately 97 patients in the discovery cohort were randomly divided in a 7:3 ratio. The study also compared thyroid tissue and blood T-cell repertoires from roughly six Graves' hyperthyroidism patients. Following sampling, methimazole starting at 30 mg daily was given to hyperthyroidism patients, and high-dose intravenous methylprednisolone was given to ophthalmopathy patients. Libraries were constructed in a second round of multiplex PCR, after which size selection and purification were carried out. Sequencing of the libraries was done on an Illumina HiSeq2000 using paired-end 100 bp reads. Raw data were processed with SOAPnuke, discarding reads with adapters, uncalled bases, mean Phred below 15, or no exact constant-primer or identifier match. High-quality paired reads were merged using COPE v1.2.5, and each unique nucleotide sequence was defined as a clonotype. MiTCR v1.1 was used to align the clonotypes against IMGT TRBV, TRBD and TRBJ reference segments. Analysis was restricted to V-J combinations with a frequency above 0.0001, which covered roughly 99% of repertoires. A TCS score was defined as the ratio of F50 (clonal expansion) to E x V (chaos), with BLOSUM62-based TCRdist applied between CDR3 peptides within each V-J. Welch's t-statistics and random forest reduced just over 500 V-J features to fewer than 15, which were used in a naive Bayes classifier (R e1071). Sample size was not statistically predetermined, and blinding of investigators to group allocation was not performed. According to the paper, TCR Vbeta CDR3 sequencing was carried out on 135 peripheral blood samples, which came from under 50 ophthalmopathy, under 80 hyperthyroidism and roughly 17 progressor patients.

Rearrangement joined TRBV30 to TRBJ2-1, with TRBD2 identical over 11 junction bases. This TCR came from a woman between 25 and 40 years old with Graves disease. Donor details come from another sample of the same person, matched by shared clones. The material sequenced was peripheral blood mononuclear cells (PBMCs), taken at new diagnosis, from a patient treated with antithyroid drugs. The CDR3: CAWSRTSGSYNEQFF. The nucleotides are TGTGCCTGGAGTAGAACTAGCGGGAGCTACAATGAGCAGTTCTTC.